This passage covers 16 T cell receptor beta chains from one sample sequenced in a study of blood T cell repertoires in COVID-19. Only in-frame clones appear in the TCRdb table, and some are missing; sequencing was by immunoSEQ multiplex PCR. Of 150,000 to 200,000 clones listed, almost 80% are singletons. Material for sequencing was peripheral blood. The receptors stem from a man aged 60 to 69 with active or convalescent COVID-19.

On this clone: The germline gene is not matched at one end of the junction; a read error may be the cause. The chain carries TRBV4-3 and TRBJ2-3, with 7 bases matching TRBD2. Germline lookup yields CDR1 LGHNA and CDR2 YSLEER. The CDR3 contains 15 residues. Here the CDR3 reads CASSQEETSRDTQYF. CDR3 nucleotides: TGCGCCAGCAGCCAAGAAGAGACTAGCAGAGATACGCAGTATTTT.

This clone was counted only a few times. This rearrangement joins TRBV6-5 to TRBJ1-2; possible D gene TRBD1, 6 bases. Per germline, CDR1 MNHEY and CDR2 SVGAGI. V lost 7 bases and J lost 8, with 20 bases in between. The CDR3 is made up of 14 amino acids. CDR3 amino acids: CASINWGGPLGYTF. CDR3 DNA sequence: TGTGCCAGCATCAATTGGGGGGGGCCGCTGGGCTACACCTTC.

V is TRBV5-6 and J is TRBJ1-3; no clear D. Germline CDR1 SGHDT, CDR2 YYEEEE. The V end was cut by 3 bases, the J end by 0 bases, with 10 bases between. This CDR3 has 15 residues. The DNA for the CDR3 is TGTGCCAGCAGCTCCCGACTGATCTCTGGAAACACCATATATTTT. Its protein is CASSSRLISGNTIYF.

Turning to this clone: The sample contains more than one DNA sequence encoding this CDR3. This chain links TRBV13 with TRBJ1-1; D is perhaps TRBD1 (5 bases). The CDR3 length is 12 residues. The V gene's germline CDR1 is PRHDT and CDR2 FYEKMQ (reference sequence). The V end was cut by 7 bases, the J end by 11 bases, with 17 bases between. Here the CDR3 reads CASNRGEGQAFF. The CDR3 DNA follows: TGTGCCAGCAACCGTGGGGAGGGGCAGGCTTTCTTT.

The V gene is TRBV7-2, the J gene TRBJ2-4, with no clear D. The CDR3 is 13 amino acids. Trimming stripped 2 bases from V and 7 bases from J, with 9 bases between. Germline V gene sequence: CDR1 SGHTA, CDR2 FQGNSA. CDR3 nucleotide sequence: TGTGCCAGCAGCTTAATAGATTCTAACATTCAGTACTTC. Protein: CASSLIDSNIQYF.

The rearrangement links TRBV7-2 to TRBJ1-5, with D uncertain. Trimming took 2 bases from V and 3 from J, leaving 2 bases between them. Germline-derived CDR1 and CDR2 are SGHTA and FQGNSA. The CDR3 covers 12 residues. CDR3 amino acids: CASSLLNQPQHF. CDR3 nucleotide sequence: TGTGCCAGCAGCTTACTCAATCAGCCCCAGCATTTT.

V is TRBV4-1 and J is TRBJ1-1; D gene uncertain. This CDR3 region has 16 residues. Germline V CDR1 and CDR2: MGHRA, YSYEKL. V lost 1 base to trimming and J lost 5 bases, with 17 bases between them. The CDR3 DNA sequence: TGCGCCAGCAGCCAAGTTCTCCGTCCCGGAGGTACTGAAGCTTTCTTT. Translated, it gives CASSQVLRPGGTEAFF.

The chain employs TRBV6-1 and TRBJ2-7; maybe TRBD1 (6 bases). Trimming stripped 3 bases from V and 2 bases from J, with 14 bases between. Germline lookup yields CDR1 MNHNS and CDR2 SASEGT. The CDR3 sequence is 15 residues long. The CDR3 DNA sequence: TGTGCCAGCAGTGACGAAAGGGGGTGGCCCTACGAGCAGTACTTC. Its translation is CASSDERGWPYEQYF.

The gene calls are TRBV19 and TRBJ1-4; the D gene is possibly TRBD1 (6 bases). The CDR3 loop spans 13 amino acids. Germline-derived CDR1 and CDR2 are LNHDA and SQIVND (reference sequence). With 7 bases removed from V and 8 bases from J, the gap between germline ends came to 14 bases. This CDR3 is CASKQGIREKLFF. The CDR3 coding sequence is TGTGCCAGTAAGCAGGGGATTCGGGAAAAACTGTTTTTT.

This clone was seen more than once but under ten times. J is TRBJ1-2 and V is TRBV4-2; D uncertain. This CDR3 region has 15 residues. V was clipped by 1 base and J by 1 base, with 10 bases between them. The germline V gene has CDR1 LGHNA and CDR2 YNFKEQ. The CDR3 bases are TGTGCCAGCAGCCAAGCGAGGGATGGTAACTATGGCTACACCTTC. This gives the protein CASSQARDGNYGYTF.

This sequence joins TRBV11-3 and TRBJ1-3, with no clear D. Germline assignment: CDR1 SGHNT and CDR2 YENEEA. CDR3 length equals 13 residues. Trimming removed 5 bases at V and 4 bases at J, with 9 bases between. The CDR3, as DNA: TGTGCCAGCAGCCAGGCAAAAGGAAACACCATATATTTT. Protein: CASSQAKGNTIYF.

This chain uses TRBV19 with TRBJ2-3; D is possibly TRBD1 (6 bases). The length of the CDR3 is 19 residues. Germline CDR1 and CDR2: LNHDA and SQIVND (reference sequence). Between the trimmed V and J ends, which lost 3 bases and 5 bases, there was a span of 27 bases. This CDR3 is CASSMGPLFSDRDIDTQYF. The DNA of the CDR3 is TGTGCCAGTAGTATGGGACCCCTATTTTCCGACCGGGACATAGATACGCAGTATTTT.

This rearrangement joins TRBV27 to TRBJ2-7; 7 bases fit TRBD1. Looked up from germline, CDR1 is MNHEY and CDR2 is SMNVEV (reference sequence). Losses at the gene ends were 3 bases for V and 2 bases for J; bases not matched to a gene: 4. The CDR3 consists of 14 residues. CDR3 sequence (DNA): TGTGCCAGCAGTTTGCCGGGACAGCCCTACGAGCAGTACTTC. Translated, it gives CASSLPGQPYEQYF.

The CDR3 reads CASSLNRQPFF. In DNA form, the CDR3 reads TGTGCCAGCAGCCTCAACAGGCAACCGTTTTTT. The chain has TRBV6-6 and TRBJ1-4, with D maybe TRBD1 (5 bases). The CDR3 has 11 residues. Germline V gene sequence: CDR1 MNHNY, CDR2 SVGAGI (reference sequence). The V and J ends lost 6 bases and 16 bases respectively, with 15 bases between them.

The rearrangement uses TRBV29-1 and TRBJ1-5, with TRBD1 identical over 7 bases. CDR1 SQVTM and CDR2 ANQGSEA come from the germline V gene. The CDR3 spans 13 residues. The ends lost 7 bases at V and 4 bases at J; junction bases unmatched: 7. CDR3 nucleotides: TGCAGCGCGAGACAGGGTGAGAATCAGCCCCAGCATTTT. This codes for CSARQGENQPQHF.

The gene calls are TRBV10-3 and TRBJ2-5; TRBD2 is a possible D gene (6 bases). V lost 6 bases and J 4 bases, leaving 18 bases between the germline ends. Looked up from germline, CDR1 is ENHRY and CDR2 is SYGVKD. The CDR3 sequence is 15 residues long. The CDR3 loop is CAIRPGLPLGETQYF. DNA for the CDR3: TGTGCCATCAGACCGGGACTTCCTTTGGGAGAGACCCAGTACTTC.